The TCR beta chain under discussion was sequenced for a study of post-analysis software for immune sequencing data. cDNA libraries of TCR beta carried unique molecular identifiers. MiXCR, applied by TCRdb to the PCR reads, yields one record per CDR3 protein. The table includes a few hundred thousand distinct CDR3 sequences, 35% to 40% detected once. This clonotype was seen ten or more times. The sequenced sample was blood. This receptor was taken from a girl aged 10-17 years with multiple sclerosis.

The CDR3 DNA follows: TGTGCCACCAGCCTCCCAGCGGAGACCCAGTACTTC. This sequence encodes CATSLPAETQYF. The V and J genes are TRBV15 and TRBJ2-5, with D unresolved. Germline CDR1 reads LNHNV; CDR2 reads YYDKDF (reference sequence). V lost 5 bases to trimming and J lost 5 bases, with 9 bases between them. The CDR3 spans 12 residues.